These 23 T cell receptor beta chains were sequenced from one sample in a study of T-cell memory formation after mild COVID-19 (dated by TCRdb to about 2021). The library was obtained by 5' RACE. The sequencing machine was an Illumina NovaSeq 6000. TCRdb took the public reads, trimmed them with fastp at Q25, ran MiXCR for clone calling and kept in-frame beta chains. Every distinct CDR3 protein forms one entry, paired with its most common genes and DNA. The sample includes hundreds of thousands of distinct CDR3 sequences, with less than 25% observed a single time. In total, the top ten clones hold 7.5% to 9.5% of the sample. Sequencing input: PBMCs or a T cell subset sorted from them (not recorded which). These TCRs come from an adult woman who had mild COVID-19 (a few samples of this study predate the infection). The sample titles of this study are shuffled in the database, so cell type and time point are left out; the donor was told from shared clones.

This clonotype was recorded a few times. The V gene is TRBV6-5, the J gene TRBJ2-1, with no clear D. V lost 2 bases and J 2 bases, leaving 10 bases between the germline ends. Germline CDR1 MNHEY, CDR2 SVGAGI. CDR3 length: 15 amino acids. The CDR3 DNA reads TGTGCCAGCAGTTACGGTTCTAGGGCCTACAATGAGCAGTTCTTC. It encodes CASSYGSRAYNEQFF.

This chain's CDR3 is CASSADRGYNNEQFF. The CDR3 DNA is TGCGCCAGCAGCGCAGACAGGGGGTACAACAATGAGCAGTTCTTC. The chain couples TRBV5-1 to TRBJ2-1, with 9 bases that match TRBD1. The ends lost 4 bases at V and 5 bases at J; junction bases unmatched: 7. The length of the CDR3 is 15 residues. CDR1 is SGHRS, CDR2 YFSETQ, per germline.

There are a few counts of this clonotype. V and J are TRBV7-9 and TRBJ1-2; 7 bases match TRBD1. The ends lost 7 bases at V and 4 bases at J; junction bases unmatched: 12. Germline V CDR1 and CDR2: SEHNR, FQNEAQ (reference sequence). The CDR3 has 15 amino acids. CDR3 nucleotides: TGTGCCAGCAACCCGGTGGCAGGGGGAACCTATGGCTACACCTTC. Translated: CASNPVAGGTYGYTF.

J is TRBJ2-5 and V is TRBV4-1; 12 positions agree with TRBD1. J lost 5 bases, V lost 3 bases, and 16 bases had no gene match. This CDR3 has 19 residues. Germline CDR1 and CDR2: MGHRA and YSYEKL. CDR3 residues: CASSQPPGQGARWYETQYF. The DNA for the CDR3 is TGCGCCAGCAGCCAGCCTCCGGGACAGGGGGCGCGGTGGTACGAGACCCAGTACTTC.

This clonotype was seen repeatedly, ten times or more. V is TRBV5-4 and J is TRBJ2-7, with D uncertain. Trimming took off 3 bases at V and 7 bases at J, with 8 bases between the two ends. CDR3 length: 11 residues. Germline loops: CDR1 SGHNT, CDR2 YYREEE (reference sequence). As DNA, the CDR3 is TGTGCCAGCAGCTCGTATGGGGAGCAGTACTTC. This encodes CASSSYGEQYF.

This clonotype was seen a few times. This chain uses TRBV5-1 with TRBJ2-1; 10 bases are shared with TRBD2. The CDR3 loop spans 14 amino acids. From germline, CDR1 is SGHRS and CDR2 YFSETQ. V was clipped by 0 bases and J by 9 bases; unmatched bases: 3. CDR3 protein: CASSLDRTSGEQFF. CDR3 DNA sequence: TGCGCCAGCAGCTTGGATCGGACTAGCGGTGAGCAGTTCTTC.

This chain joins TRBV6-5 and TRBJ1-2; TRBD1 aligns across 8 bases. V lost 6 bases to trimming and J lost 4 bases; unmatched junction nucleotides: 7. Germline loops: CDR1 MNHEY, CDR2 SVGAGI. This CDR3 has 14 amino acids. CDR3 DNA sequence: TGTGCCAGCAGGTCTGACAGGGGTGCCTATGGCTACACCTTC. Translation gives CASRSDRGAYGYTF.

V is TRBV5-1 and J is TRBJ1-4; a possible D gene is TRBD1 (6 bases). The CDR3 length is 15 residues. In germline, CDR1 is SGHRS, CDR2 YFSETQ. V lost 4 bases to trimming and J lost 7 bases, with 17 bases between them. The CDR3 here is CASSIARGLSEKLFF. CDR3 nucleotide sequence: TGCGCCAGCAGCATAGCCAGGGGTTTGAGTGAAAAACTGTTTTTT.

This clonotype has a handful of counts. The chain is built from TRBV2 and TRBJ1-3, with a possible D match to TRBD1 (5 bases). CDR1 is SNHLY and CDR2 is FYNNEI in the germline V gene. V lost 10 bases and J lost 4, with 17 bases in between. The CDR3 sequence is 14 residues long. The CDR3 protein is CATIKRQGGNTIYF. In DNA, the CDR3 is TGTGCCACCATAAAGAGGCAGGGCGGAAACACCATATATTTT.

The chain has TRBV12-3 or TRBV12-4 and TRBJ2-1, with TRBD2 identical over 9 bases. This CDR3 has 18 residues. The V segment lost 4 bases and the J segment 7 bases; nucleotides outside the gene matches: 17. CDR3 amino acids: CASSSPGLLAGVLNEQFF. CDR3 nucleotides: TGTGCCAGCAGTTCCCCGGGGCTGTTAGCGGGAGTCTTGAATGAGCAGTTCTTC.

The CDR3 nucleotides read TGTGCCAGCAGATTAGGGACAGGGAACACTGAAGCTTTCTTT. This codes for CASRLGTGNTEAFF. The chain employs TRBV6-5 and TRBJ1-1; TRBD1 aligns across 8 bases. CDR3 length: 14 amino acids. The germline V gene has CDR1 MNHEY and CDR2 SVGAGI. The V segment lost 6 bases and the J segment 1 base; nucleotides outside the gene matches: 4.

The V and J genes are TRBV5-5 and TRBJ1-4; 8 bases map to TRBD1. Germline CDR1 reads SGHKS; CDR2 reads YYEKEE (reference sequence). Germline trimming cut 2 bases from V and 6 bases from J; bases unmatched to any gene: 6. The CDR3 consists of 15 residues. Written as DNA, the CDR3 is TGTGCCAGCAGCTTAGGACAGGGTGGTGATGAAAAACTGTTTTTT. Translating gives CASSLGQGGDEKLFF.

The rearrangement uses TRBV4-3 and TRBJ1-4, with 10 bases identical to TRBD1. This CDR3 comprises 16 residues. Germline CDR1 and CDR2: LGHNA and YSLEER. V was pared by 0 bases and J by 8 bases, with 6 bases of the junction left unmatched. The CDR3 loop reads CASSQDGDRGWEKLFF. In DNA, the CDR3 is TGCGCCAGCAGCCAAGATGGGGACAGGGGTTGGGAAAAACTGTTTTTT.

A few counts support this clonotype. CDR3 DNA: TGTGCCAGCTCTCCTGGGGGCTCGATAGGGGAGCAGTACTTC. Translated: CASSPGGSIGEQYF. The V and J genes are TRBV27 and TRBJ2-7; TRBD1 might be the D (6 bases). Germline CDR1 reads MNHEY; CDR2 reads SMNVEV (reference sequence). Deletions cut 8 bases from V and 7 bases from J, with 21 bases between. CDR3 length: 14 amino acids.

In this sample, this clonotype turned up a few times. This chain uses TRBV20-1 with TRBJ2-1, with D possibly matching TRBD1 (6 bases). Looked up from germline, CDR1 is DFQATT and CDR2 is SNEGSKA (reference sequence). The CDR3 length is 14 residues. V lost 3 bases to trimming and J lost 0 bases, with 9 bases between them. CDR3 nucleotide sequence: TGCAGTGCTAGCACAGGGAGCTCCTACAATGAGCAGTTCTTC. Encoded protein: CSASTGSSYNEQFF.

V gene TRBV5-1 combines with J gene TRBJ2-5, with D perhaps matching TRBD1 or TRBD2 (6 bases each). CDR1 SGHRS and CDR2 YFSETQ come from the germline V gene. V was cut by 4 bases and J by 1 base, with 17 bases left in between. This CDR3 spans 16 amino acids. CDR3 sequence: CASSRRGGGPQETQYF. CDR3 in DNA: TGCGCCAGCAGCCGGCGGGGTGGGGGCCCCCAAGAGACCCAGTACTTC.

This clonotype was seen only a few times. The chain couples TRBV6-5 to TRBJ2-2; D unclear. The germline CDR1 and CDR2 sequences are MNHEY and SVGAGI. CDR3 length: 14 amino acids. Between the trimmed V and J ends, which lost 2 bases and 7 bases, there was a span of 11 bases. This CDR3 is CASSYAWANGELFF. The CDR3 nucleotides read TGTGCCAGCAGTTACGCCTGGGCAAACGGGGAGCTGTTTTTT.

This clonotype was observed a few times. The chain joins TRBV7-3 to TRBJ2-1; tentative D call: TRBD1 (7 bases). Germline values: CDR1 SGHTA, CDR2 FQGTGA. The CDR3 runs 16 residues. V was shortened by 4 bases and J by 1 base, with 14 bases between the two germline ends. CDR3 DNA sequence: TGTGCCAGCAGCTCCCGCAGGGGGGAGTCCTACAATGAGCAGTTCTTC. It is translated as CASSSRRGESYNEQFF.

J is TRBJ2-7 and V is TRBV7-9, with 7 positions matching TRBD1. V was pared by 5 bases and J by 4 bases, with 14 bases of the junction left unmatched. The CDR3 spans 16 residues. Germline lookup yields CDR1 SEHNR and CDR2 FQNEAQ (reference sequence). DNA of the CDR3: TGTGCCAGCAGCCCACCCATGACAGGGCGTTTGTACGAGCAGTACTTC. This encodes CASSPPMTGRLYEQYF.

This clonotype was counted a few times. This sequence joins TRBV5-1 and TRBJ2-7; 7 positions match TRBD1. Germline V lookup: CDR1 SGHRS, CDR2 YFSETQ. There are 17 residues in the CDR3. The V segment lost 0 bases and the J segment 0 bases; nucleotides outside the gene matches: 9. The CDR3 here is CASSLGQGYESSYEQYF. CDR3 sequence (DNA): TGCGCCAGCAGCTTGGGACAGGGATATGAGAGCTCCTACGAGCAGTACTTC.

The rearrangement uses TRBV15 and TRBJ1-2, with a weak D call TRBD1 (5 bases). Per germline, CDR1 LNHNV and CDR2 YYDKDF (reference sequence). Trimming removed 2 bases from V and 6 bases from J, with 22 bases in between. The CDR3 runs 17 residues. The CDR3 sequence: CATSRWVYREGLDGYTF. The DNA for the CDR3 is TGTGCCACCAGCAGATGGGTCTACCGGGAGGGGCTTGATGGCTACACCTTC.

This clonotype has only a few counts. This chain joins TRBV5-1 and TRBJ1-6; D gene unclear. Trimming pared 1 base from V and 9 bases from J, leaving 8 bases between. Germline assignment: CDR1 SGHRS and CDR2 YFSETQ. The CDR3 is 13 amino acids. CDR3 DNA sequence: TGCGCCAGCAGCTTGACTATGTTTTCACCCCTCCACTTT. Translating it yields CASSLTMFSPLHF.

V and J are TRBV6-4 and TRBJ1-5, with D possibly matching TRBD1 (5 bases). Trimming removed 6 bases from V and 4 bases from J, with 13 bases in between. The CDR3 covers 14 residues. The V gene's germline CDR1 is MRHNA and CDR2 SNTAGT. The CDR3 here is CASSPVGGNQPQHF. As DNA, the CDR3 is TGTGCCAGCAGCCCCGTGGGGGGAAATCAGCCCCAGCATTTT.